This TCR beta chain was documented in a study of CD8 T cells in ankylosing spondylitis. Overall study results and limits: Characteristic of ankylosing spondylitis blood, it appeared, was a TCR beta motif comprising several highly homologous variants. The authors reported significant enrichment of disease-linked clones in matched ankylosing spondylitis synovial fluid.

This clonotype was detected a few times. The antigen is undetermined. Germline lookup yields CDR1 MNHNY and CDR2 SVGAGI (reference sequence). Trimming removed 5 bases from V and 6 bases from J, with 11 bases in between. CDR3 length equals 13 residues. TCRdb analysed the 5' RACE reads with MiXCR anew, one entry per CDR3 protein. Of 750,000 to 850,000 distinct CDR3 sequences listed, 10% to 15% were seen once; the top ten hold 0.51%. Sequencing input: blood, either unsorted or a sorted T cell fraction (not recorded which). The receptor was isolated from a male donor with ankylosing spondylitis. The chain is built from TRBV6-6 and TRBJ1-5, with TRBD1 as a possible D gene (6 bases). CDR3 protein: CASSTGLSQPQHF. CDR3 nucleotides: TGTGCCAGCAGTACAGGGCTTAGTCAGCCCCAGCATTTT.